What follows are 5 T cell receptor beta chains derived from one specimen sequenced in a study of T-cell memory formation after mild COVID-19. TCRdb passed the 5' RACE reads through MiXCR, listing each CDR3 protein once. The table records more than 450,000 distinct CDR3 sequences, under 20% of them present only once. Sequenced material: PBMCs or a T cell subset sorted from them (not recorded which). The origin of the receptors is an adult woman who had mild COVID-19 (a few samples of this study predate the infection). Cell type and time point are not known.

The CDR3 sequence: CASSRGEARTEAFF. The CDR3 nucleotides are TGTGCCAGCAGCCGGGGGGAGGCCCGGACTGAAGCTTTCTTT. The chain links TRBV7-6 to TRBJ1-1; TRBD1 might be the D (5 bases). The germline gives CDR1 SGHVS, CDR2 FNYEAQ. Deletions cut 5 bases from V and 5 bases from J, with 15 bases between. The CDR3 spans 14 residues.

This clonotype appeared once. V gene TRBV27 combines with J gene TRBJ1-5; D gene unclear. V was shortened by 5 bases and J by 0 bases, with 20 bases between the two germline ends. The CDR3 has 18 amino acids. CDR1 and CDR2 (germline): MNHEY, SMNVEV (reference sequence). The CDR3 protein is CASSPHGGLAYSNQPQHF. CDR3 coding DNA: TGTGCCAGCAGTCCGCACGGCGGTCTGGCTTATAGCAATCAGCCCCAGCATTTT.

This clonotype was seen a few times. The gene calls are TRBV9 and TRBJ2-1; 10 nucleotides agree with TRBD2. This CDR3 is built from 14 residues. After removal of 2 bases from V and 8 bases from J, the junction contained 4 bases not matched to a gene. From germline, CDR1 is SGDLS and CDR2 YYNGEE. The CDR3 reads CASSVSGGAHEQFF. In DNA, the CDR3 is TGTGCCAGCAGCGTCAGCGGGGGGGCCCATGAGCAGTTCTTC.

The CDR3 reads CASSHGASGRYEQYF. CDR3 DNA: TGTGCCAGCAGCCATGGCGCTAGCGGGAGGTACGAGCAGTACTTC. The chain carries TRBV7-9 and TRBJ2-7; the match to TRBD2 covers 11 bases. CDR1 and CDR2 (germline): SEHNR, FQNEAQ (reference sequence). CDR3 length equals 15 residues. The ends lost 5 bases at V and 4 bases at J; junction bases unmatched: 7.

This sequence joins TRBV6-5 and TRBJ2-1; 10 bases fit TRBD2. This CDR3 comprises 14 residues. J lost 5 bases, V lost 6 bases, and 4 bases had no gene match. CDR1 is MNHEY and CDR2 is SVGAGI in the germline V gene. The CDR3 coding sequence is TGTGCCAGCAGGAGCGGGAGGGCCAACAATGAGCAGTTCTTC. Translated: CASRSGRANNEQFF.